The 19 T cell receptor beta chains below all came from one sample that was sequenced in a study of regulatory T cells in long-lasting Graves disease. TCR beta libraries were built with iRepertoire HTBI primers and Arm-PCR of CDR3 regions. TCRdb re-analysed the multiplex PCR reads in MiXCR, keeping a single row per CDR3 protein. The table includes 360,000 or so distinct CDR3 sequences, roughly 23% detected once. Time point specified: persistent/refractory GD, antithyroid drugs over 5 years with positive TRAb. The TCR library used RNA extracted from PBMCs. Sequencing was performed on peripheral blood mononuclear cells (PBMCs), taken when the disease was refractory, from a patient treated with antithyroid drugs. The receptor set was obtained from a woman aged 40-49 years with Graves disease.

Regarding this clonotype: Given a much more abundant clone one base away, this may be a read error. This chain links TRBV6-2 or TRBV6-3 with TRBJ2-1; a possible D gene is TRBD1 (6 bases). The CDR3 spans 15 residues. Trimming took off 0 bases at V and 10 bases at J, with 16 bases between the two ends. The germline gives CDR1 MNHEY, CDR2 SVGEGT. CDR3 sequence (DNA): TGTGCCAGCAGTTACTCGAAGTACAGGGCCGACGAGCAGTTCTTC. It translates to CASSYSKYRADEQFF.

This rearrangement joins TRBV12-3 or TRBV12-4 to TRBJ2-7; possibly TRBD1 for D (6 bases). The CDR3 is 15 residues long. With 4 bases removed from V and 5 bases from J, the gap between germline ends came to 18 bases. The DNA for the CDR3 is TGTGCCAGCAGTTATGTACCCTCCCCAGGGGACGAGCAGTACTTC. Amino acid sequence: CASSYVPSPGDEQYF.

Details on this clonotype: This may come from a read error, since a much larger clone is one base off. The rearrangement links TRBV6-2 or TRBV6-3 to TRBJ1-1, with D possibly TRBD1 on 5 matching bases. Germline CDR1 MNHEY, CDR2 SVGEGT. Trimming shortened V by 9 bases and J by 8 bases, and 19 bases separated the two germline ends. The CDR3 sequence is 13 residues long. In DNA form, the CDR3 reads TGTGCCAGGAGTGCTTTATCAGGGATCGAAGCTTTCTTT. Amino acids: CARSALSGIEAFF.

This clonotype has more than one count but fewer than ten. The CDR3 DNA sequence: TGTGCCAGCTCAGAGGGCGGGACATTCCAAGAGACCCAGTACTTC. Its protein product is CASSEGGTFQETQYF. V gene TRBV15 combines with J gene TRBJ2-5, with D perhaps being TRBD1 or TRBD2 (6 bases each). The CDR3 runs to 15 residues. Germline V gene lookup returns CDR1 LNHNV and CDR2 YYDKDF (reference sequence). V lost 10 bases and J lost 1, with 19 bases in between.

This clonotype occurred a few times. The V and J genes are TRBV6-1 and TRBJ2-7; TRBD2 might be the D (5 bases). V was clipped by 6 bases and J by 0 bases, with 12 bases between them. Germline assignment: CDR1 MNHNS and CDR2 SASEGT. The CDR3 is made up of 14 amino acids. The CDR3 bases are TGTGCCAGCAGGAAAGCGGAAAGCTCCTACGAGCAGTACTTC. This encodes CASRKAESSYEQYF.

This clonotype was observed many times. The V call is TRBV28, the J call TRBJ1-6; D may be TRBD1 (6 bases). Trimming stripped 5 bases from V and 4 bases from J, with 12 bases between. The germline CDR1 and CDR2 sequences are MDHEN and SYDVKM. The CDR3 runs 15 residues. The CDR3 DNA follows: TGTGCCAGCAGTCCCTTGGGACAATATAATTCACCCCTCCACTTT. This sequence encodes CASSPLGQYNSPLHF. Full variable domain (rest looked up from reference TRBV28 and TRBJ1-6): DVKVTQSSRYLVKRTGEKVFLECVQDMDHENMFWYRQDPGLGLRLIYFSYDVKMKEKGDIPEGYSVSREKKERFSLILESASTNQTSMYLCASSPLGQYNSPLHFGNGTRLTVT.

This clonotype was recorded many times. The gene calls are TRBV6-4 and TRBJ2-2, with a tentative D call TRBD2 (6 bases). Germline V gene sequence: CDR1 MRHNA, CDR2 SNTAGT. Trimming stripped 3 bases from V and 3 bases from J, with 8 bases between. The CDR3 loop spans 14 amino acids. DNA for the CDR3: TGTGCCAGCAGTGAATTAGCGGACACCGGGGAGCTGTTTTTT. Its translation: CASSELADTGELFF.

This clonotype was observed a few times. CDR3 in DNA: TGTGCCAGCAGTTTAGACAGGTCTTACTATGGCTACACCTTC. Translated, it gives CASSLDRSYYGYTF. The chain combines TRBV27 with TRBJ1-2, with a tentative D call TRBD1 (6 bases). The V end lost 2 bases, the J end lost 3 bases, and 10 bases lay between the germline ends. CDR3 length: 14 amino acids. Per germline, CDR1 MNHEY and CDR2 SMNVEV (reference sequence).

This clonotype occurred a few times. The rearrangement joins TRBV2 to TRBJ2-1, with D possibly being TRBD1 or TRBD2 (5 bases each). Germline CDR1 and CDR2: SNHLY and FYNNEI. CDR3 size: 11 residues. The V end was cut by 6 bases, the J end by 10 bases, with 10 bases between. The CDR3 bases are TGTGCCAGCAGGGGGGTTCGGGAGCAGTTCTTC. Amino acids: CASRGVREQFF.

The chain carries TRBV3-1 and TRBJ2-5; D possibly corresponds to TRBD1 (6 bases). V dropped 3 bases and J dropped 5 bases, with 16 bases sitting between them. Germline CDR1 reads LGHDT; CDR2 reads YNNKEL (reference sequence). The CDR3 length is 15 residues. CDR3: CASSQAPGAGETQYF. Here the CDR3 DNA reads TGTGCCAGCAGCCAGGCACCAGGGGCAGGGGAGACCCAGTACTTC.

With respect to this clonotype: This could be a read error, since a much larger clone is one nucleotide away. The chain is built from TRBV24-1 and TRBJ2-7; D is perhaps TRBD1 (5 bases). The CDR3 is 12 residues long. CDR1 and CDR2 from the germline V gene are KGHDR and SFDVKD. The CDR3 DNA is TGTGCCACCACATTACAGGAATACGGGCAGTACTTC. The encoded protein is CATTLQEYGQYF.

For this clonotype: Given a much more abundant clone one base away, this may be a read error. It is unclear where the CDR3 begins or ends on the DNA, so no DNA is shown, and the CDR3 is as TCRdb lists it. CDR3 region: CASSHPWGAGTEVFF. The chain links TRBV11-1 to TRBJ1-1; TRBD1 reflects the table's D call only, with no check against the DNA. Counting both end residues, the CDR3 totals 15 amino acids. From germline, CDR1 is SGHAT and CDR2 FQDESV (reference sequence).

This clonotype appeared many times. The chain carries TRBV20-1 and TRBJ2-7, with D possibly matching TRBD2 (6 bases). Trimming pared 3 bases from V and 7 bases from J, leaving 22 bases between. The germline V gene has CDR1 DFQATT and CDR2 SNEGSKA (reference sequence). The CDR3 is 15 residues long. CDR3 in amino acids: CSASALASKGWEQYF. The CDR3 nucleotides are TGCAGTGCTAGCGCCCTAGCGTCGAAGGGGTGGGAGCAGTACTTC.

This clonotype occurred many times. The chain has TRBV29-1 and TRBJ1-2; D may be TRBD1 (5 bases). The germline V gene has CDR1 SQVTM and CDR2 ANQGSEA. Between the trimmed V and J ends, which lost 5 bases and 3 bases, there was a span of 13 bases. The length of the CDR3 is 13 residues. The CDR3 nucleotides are TGCAGCGTTCCCTCCAGGGCTTACTATGGCTACACCTTC. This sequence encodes CSVPSRAYYGYTF.

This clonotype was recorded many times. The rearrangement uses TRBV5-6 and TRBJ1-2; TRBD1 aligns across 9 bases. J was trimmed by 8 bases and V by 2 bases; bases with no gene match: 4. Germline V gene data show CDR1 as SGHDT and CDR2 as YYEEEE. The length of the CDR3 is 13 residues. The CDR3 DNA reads TGTGCCAGCAGCTTTTGGGACAGGGACGGCTACACCTTC. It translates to CASSFWDRDGYTF. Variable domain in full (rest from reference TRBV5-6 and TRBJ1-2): DAGVTQSPTHLIKTRGQQVTLRCSPKSGHDTVSWYQQALGQGPQFIFQYYEEEERQRGNFPDRFSGHQFPNYSSELNVNALLLGDSALYLCASSFWDRDGYTFGSGTRLTVV.

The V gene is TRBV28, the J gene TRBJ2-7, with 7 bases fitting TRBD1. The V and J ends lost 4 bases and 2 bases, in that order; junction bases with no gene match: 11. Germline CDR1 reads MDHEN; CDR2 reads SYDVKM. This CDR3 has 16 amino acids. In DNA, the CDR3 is TGTGCCAGCAGTTCCTCCGTCGGGACAGCAACCTACGAGCAGTACTTC. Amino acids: CASSSSVGTATYEQYF.

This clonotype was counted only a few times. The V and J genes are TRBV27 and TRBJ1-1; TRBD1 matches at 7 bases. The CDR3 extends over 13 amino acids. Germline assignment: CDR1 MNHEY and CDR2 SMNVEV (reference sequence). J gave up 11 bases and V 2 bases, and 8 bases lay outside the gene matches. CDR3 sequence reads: CASSLKGQRSAFF. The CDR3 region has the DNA TGTGCCAGCAGTTTAAAGGGACAGAGGTCGGCTTTCTTT.

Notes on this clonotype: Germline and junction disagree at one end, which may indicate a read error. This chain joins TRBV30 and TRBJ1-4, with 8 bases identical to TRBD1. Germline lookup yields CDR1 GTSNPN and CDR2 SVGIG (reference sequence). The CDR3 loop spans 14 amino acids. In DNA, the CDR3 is TGTGCCTGGAGGGGGACAGGAAACAATGAAAAACCGTTTTTT. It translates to CAWRGTGNNEKPFF.

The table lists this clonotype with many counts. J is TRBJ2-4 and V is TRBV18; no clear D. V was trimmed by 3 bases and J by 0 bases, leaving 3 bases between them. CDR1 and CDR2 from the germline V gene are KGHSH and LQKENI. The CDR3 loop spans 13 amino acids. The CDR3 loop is CASSPSAKNIQYF. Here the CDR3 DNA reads TGTGCCAGCTCACCTTCAGCCAAAAACATTCAGTACTTC.